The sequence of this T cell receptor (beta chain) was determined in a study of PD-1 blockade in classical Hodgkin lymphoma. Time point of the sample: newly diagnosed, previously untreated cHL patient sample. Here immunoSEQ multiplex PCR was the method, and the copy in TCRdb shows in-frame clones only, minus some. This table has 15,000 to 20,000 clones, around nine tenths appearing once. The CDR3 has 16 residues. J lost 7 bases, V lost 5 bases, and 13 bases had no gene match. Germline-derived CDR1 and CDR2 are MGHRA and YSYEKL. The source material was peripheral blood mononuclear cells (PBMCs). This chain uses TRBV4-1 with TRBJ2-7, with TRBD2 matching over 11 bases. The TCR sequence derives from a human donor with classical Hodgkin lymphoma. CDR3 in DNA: TGCGCCAGCAGCAATCGACTAGCGGGAAAGTCGGGGGAGCAGTACTTC. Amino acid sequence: CASSNRLAGKSGEQYF.